The 27 T cell receptor beta chains below come from one sample, sequenced in a study of blood T cell repertoires in COVID-19. Generated by immunoSEQ multiplex PCR, the TCRdb table keeps only in-frame clones and is missing some. The sample lists about 190,000 clones; 88% were seen once. The sequencing input was peripheral blood. The receptors shown here come from a man in his forties or fifties with active or convalescent COVID-19.

This rearrangement joins TRBV2 to TRBJ1-2; D not resolved. The CDR3 sequence is 14 residues long. The germline V and J ends were trimmed by 1 base and 0 bases, with 6 bases remaining between them. CDR1 and CDR2 from the germline V gene are SNHLY and FYNNEI. The DNA for the CDR3 is TGTGCCAGCAGTGAAGACAGCTCTAACTATGGCTACACCTTC. It codes for CASSEDSSNYGYTF. Drawing the rest from reference TRBV2 and TRBJ1-2, the complete variable domain is EPEVTQTPSHQVTQMGQEVILRCVPISNHLYFYWYRQILGQKVEFLVSFYNNEISEKSEIFDDQFSVERPDGSNFTLKIRSTKLEDSAMYFCASSEDSSNYGYTFGSGTRLTVV.

The chain combines TRBV5-6 with TRBJ1-3; tentative D call: TRBD1 (5 bases). V lost 4 bases to trimming and J lost 8 bases, with 25 bases between them. CDR1 and CDR2 from the germline V gene are SGHDT and YYEEEE. The CDR3 loop spans 17 amino acids. The CDR3 coding sequence is TGTGCCAGCAGCCGCCGCCAGGGTCTGACCCGATTAGACACCATATATTTT. Translated, it gives CASSRRQGLTRLDTIYF. Full variable domain (outside the CDR3, taken from reference TRBV5-6 and TRBJ1-3): DAGVTQSPTHLIKTRGQQVTLRCSPKSGHDTVSWYQQALGQGPQFIFQYYEEEERQRGNFPDRFSGHQFPNYSSELNVNALLLGDSALYLCASSRRQGLTRLDTIYFGEGSWLTVV.

This rearrangement joins TRBV19 to TRBJ2-2; 8 bases fit TRBD1. This CDR3 region has 16 residues. The trim removed 6 bases at V and 5 bases at J, leaving 11 bases unmatched. Germline V CDR1 and CDR2: LNHDA, SQIVND (reference sequence). The CDR3 DNA sequence: TGTGCCAGTAGCACTAGGACAGGGATCGGGACCGGGGAGCTGTTTTTT. It translates to CASSTRTGIGTGELFF.

The J gene is TRBJ2-7, the V gene TRBV2; no reliable D call. CDR1 is SNHLY and CDR2 is FYNNEI in the germline V gene. The CDR3 is 11 residues long. Trimming stripped 4 bases from V and 4 bases from J, with 5 bases between. Here the CDR3 reads CASSGRYEQYF. CDR3 DNA: TGTGCCAGCAGTGGTAGATACGAGCAGTACTTC.

The chain joins TRBV19 to TRBJ1-2; TRBD1 might be the D (5 bases). This CDR3 is 13 amino acids long. CDR1 and CDR2 from the germline V gene are LNHDA and SQIVND (reference sequence). V lost 8 bases and J lost 1, with 11 bases in between. The CDR3 nucleotides are TGTGCCAGTGGTTGGGGGGATAACTATGGCTACACCTTC. Residues: CASGWGDNYGYTF.

The rearrangement joins TRBV19 to TRBJ1-4, with unresolved D. Germline CDR1 and CDR2: LNHDA and SQIVND (reference sequence). Trimming shortened V by 4 bases and J by 6 bases, and 15 bases separated the two germline ends. CDR3 length: 15 amino acids. CDR3 loop: CASSKEEAGDEKLFF. In nucleotides, the CDR3 is TGTGCCAGTAGTAAAGAAGAGGCCGGGGATGAAAAACTGTTTTTT.

The V and J genes are TRBV9 and TRBJ2-1, with 8 bases that match TRBD2. V dropped 3 bases and J dropped 1; count of bases not matched to a gene: 9. Germline V gives CDR1 SGDLS, CDR2 YYNGEE. The CDR3 totals 17 residues. CDR3 loop: CASSAVAGKPSYNEQFF. CDR3 nucleotides: TGTGCCAGCAGCGCCGTAGCGGGGAAACCTTCCTACAATGAGCAGTTCTTC.

This clone was picked up one time. The gene calls are TRBV27 and TRBJ1-2; 7 nucleotides align to TRBD1. V dropped 6 bases and J dropped 0; count of bases not matched to a gene: 7. This CDR3 has 15 residues. CDR1 is MNHEY and CDR2 is SMNVEV in the germline V gene (reference sequence). This CDR3 reads CASSPDRAANYGYTF. The CDR3 coding sequence is TGTGCCAGCAGCCCAGACAGGGCGGCTAACTATGGCTACACCTTC.

V usage is TRBV5-6 and J usage is TRBJ2-1; weak D call: TRBD1 (5 bases). This CDR3 region has 15 residues. Deletions cut 0 bases from V and 0 bases from J, with 7 bases between. Germline CDR1 SGHDT, CDR2 YYEEEE. The DNA of the CDR3 is TGTGCCAGCAGCTTGGGACAGAGCTCCTACAATGAGCAGTTCTTC. This sequence encodes CASSLGQSSYNEQFF.

The chain is built from TRBV5-1 and TRBJ2-5, with a possible D match to TRBD2 (6 bases). The V end was cut by 1 base, the J end by 4 bases, with 26 bases between. Germline assignment: CDR1 SGHRS and CDR2 YFSETQ. The CDR3 is 19 amino acids. Here the CDR3 reads CASSLITLGVVMGGETQYF. The CDR3 DNA is TGCGCCAGCAGCTTGATCACCCTGGGGGTCGTGATGGGGGGAGAGACCCAGTACTTC.

The chain joins TRBV19 to TRBJ2-3; possibly TRBD1 for D (6 bases). Germline V CDR1 and CDR2: LNHDA, SQIVND (reference sequence). The V end lost 9 bases, the J end lost 2 bases, and 12 bases lay between the germline ends. This CDR3 contains 13 residues. The CDR3 region is CASWGRPTDTQYF. The CDR3 DNA follows: TGTGCCAGCTGGGGGCGCCCCACAGATACGCAGTATTTT.

The chain couples TRBV2 to TRBJ2-7, with TRBD2 as a possible D gene (7 bases). CDR1 and CDR2 from the germline V gene are SNHLY and FYNNEI. This CDR3 is 14 amino acids long. The V end lost 4 bases, the J end lost 0 bases, and 10 bases lay between the germline ends. The CDR3 protein is CASSAGGRSYEQYF. In nucleotides, the CDR3 is TGTGCCAGCAGTGCGGGGGGCCGCTCCTACGAGCAGTACTTC.

The chain links TRBV19 to TRBJ1-2; no reliable D call. Per germline, CDR1 LNHDA and CDR2 SQIVND (reference sequence). The germline V and J ends were trimmed by 3 bases and 4 bases, with 12 bases remaining between them. The CDR3 length is 14 residues. In nucleotides, the CDR3 is TGTGCCAGTAGTATGGGCAGTAAGACCTATGGCTACACCTTC. Protein: CASSMGSKTYGYTF.

This clone appeared once. The chain joins TRBV5-1 to TRBJ1-1, with D tentatively TRBD1 (6 bases). This CDR3 contains 14 residues. Germline-derived CDR1 and CDR2 are SGHRS and YFSETQ. Trimming removed 1 base at V and 5 bases at J, with 12 bases between. The CDR3 sequence: CASSLYQGQTEAFF. The CDR3 DNA follows: TGCGCCAGCAGCTTGTATCAGGGACAAACTGAAGCTTTCTTT.

The chain uses TRBV28 and TRBJ1-2, with 7 bases that match TRBD1. Germline V lookup: CDR1 MDHEN, CDR2 SYDVKM. V was pared by 7 bases and J by 2 bases, with 7 bases of the junction left unmatched. The CDR3 runs to 14 residues. CDR3 sequence: CASNHRQGNYGYTF. The CDR3 region has the DNA TGTGCCAGCAATCATCGACAGGGAAACTATGGCTACACCTTC.

This clone was seen more than once but under ten times. The chain uses TRBV28 and TRBJ2-7, with TRBD2 identical over 7 bases. The CDR3 runs 13 residues. CDR1 is MDHEN, CDR2 SYDVKM, per germline. V dropped 3 bases and J dropped 4; count of bases not matched to a gene: 3. Written as DNA, the CDR3 is TGTGCCAGCAGTTTGGGCGGGAGATACGAGCAGTACTTC. It yields the protein CASSLGGRYEQYF.

This sequence joins TRBV3-1 (or the pseudogene TRBV3-2) and TRBJ2-6; D is unclear. CDR1 and CDR2 (germline): LGHDT, YNNKEL (reference sequence). CDR3 length: 16 residues. The ends were cut back, 3 bases at V and 0 bases at J, with 9 bases in the middle. CDR3 in amino acids: CASSQALYSGANVLTF. CDR3 nucleotide sequence: TGTGCCAGCAGCCAGGCACTATACTCTGGGGCCAACGTCCTGACTTTC.

The chain uses TRBV15 and TRBJ2-7; 9 nucleotides align to TRBD1. Germline-derived CDR1 and CDR2 are LNHNV and YYDKDF (reference sequence). With 3 bases clipped from V and 7 bases from J, the junction kept 4 bases outside the gene matches. This CDR3 is built from 13 residues. The CDR3: CATSSFDRGEQYF. The CDR3 DNA follows: TGTGCCACCAGCAGCTTTGACAGGGGGGAGCAGTACTTC.

The chain combines TRBV18 with TRBJ1-1; 10 nucleotides line up with TRBD1. This CDR3 is 14 amino acids long. Per germline, CDR1 KGHSH and CDR2 LQKENI. V lost 2 bases to trimming and J lost 10 bases; unmatched junction nucleotides: 7. The CDR3 nucleotides are TGTGCCAGCTCACCAGGAGACAGGGGGCGCGGAGCTTTCTTT. This sequence encodes CASSPGDRGRGAFF.

This sequence joins TRBV7-2 and TRBJ1-2; no definite D call. Germline-derived CDR1 and CDR2 are SGHTA and FQGNSA. Trimming removed 6 bases at V and 0 bases at J, with 5 bases between. CDR3 size: 12 residues. The CDR3 DNA is TGTGCCAGCAGATTCACTAACTATGGCTACACCTTC. Translation: CASRFTNYGYTF.

This chain uses TRBV28 with TRBJ1-2; 9 nucleotides agree with TRBD1. The V and J ends lost 4 bases and 2 bases, in that order; junction bases with no gene match: 2. This CDR3 contains 14 residues. Germline CDR1 and CDR2: MDHEN and SYDVKM. CDR3 amino acids: CASSSTGGNYGYTF. CDR3 nucleotide sequence: TGTGCCAGCAGTTCGACAGGGGGAAACTATGGCTACACCTTC.

V is TRBV5-4 and J is TRBJ2-7, with D perhaps TRBD2 (5 bases). CDR3 length equals 14 residues. V dropped 4 bases and J dropped 3 bases, with 14 bases sitting between them. Germline loops: CDR1 SGHNT, CDR2 YYREEE (reference sequence). The CDR3 is CASSPGASSYEQYF. The CDR3 bases are TGTGCCAGCAGCCCGGGCGCTAGCAGCTACGAGCAGTACTTC.

V and J are TRBV19 and TRBJ1-2; the match to TRBD1 covers 7 bases. Germline CDR1 LNHDA, CDR2 SQIVND (reference sequence). Trimming at V came to 5 bases and at J to 4 bases, leaving 16 bases not matched to a gene. The CDR3 has 17 residues. The CDR3 reads CASSLNRGPAPGYGYTF. The CDR3 coding sequence is TGTGCCAGTAGTCTAAACAGGGGACCCGCTCCAGGCTATGGCTACACCTTC.

This chain connects TRBV27 to TRBJ1-2; a possible D gene is TRBD1 (6 bases). There are 13 residues in the CDR3. Germline V gives CDR1 MNHEY, CDR2 SMNVEV (reference sequence). V was cut by 7 bases and J by 8 bases, with 17 bases left in between. The CDR3 loop reads CASTGQNGRGYTF. The CDR3 DNA reads as TGTGCCAGCACGGGACAAAACGGACGCGGCTACACCTTC.

The genes are TRBV28 and TRBJ1-6; D remains ambiguous. V dropped 3 bases and J dropped 8 bases, with 20 bases sitting between them. Germline V gives CDR1 MDHEN, CDR2 SYDVKM. The CDR3 is 17 amino acids. CDR3: CASSFRGLKRNHSPLHF. CDR3 coding DNA: TGTGCCAGCAGTTTTCGGGGTTTGAAGAGAAATCATTCACCCCTCCACTTT.

V is TRBV12-5 and J is TRBJ1-5; 8 bases align to TRBD1. Germline CDR1 reads LGHNT; CDR2 reads FRNRAP. There are 15 residues in the CDR3. V lost 1 base to trimming and J lost 3 bases; unmatched junction nucleotides: 2. The CDR3 region has the DNA TGTGCTAGTGGTTTGGACAGGGGGATCAATCAGCCCCAGCATTTT. It encodes CASGLDRGINQPQHF.

V gene TRBV3-1 (or the pseudogene TRBV3-2) combines with J gene TRBJ2-2, with TRBD2 matching 8 bases. Germline V CDR1 and CDR2: LGHDT, YNNKEL (reference sequence). The CDR3 runs to 16 residues. V shed 7 bases, J shed 3 bases, and the junction held 10 bases outside the gene matches. CDR3 amino acids: CASTSREGSDTGELFF. DNA for the CDR3: TGTGCCAGCACCTCCCGGGAGGGATCGGACACCGGGGAGCTGTTTTTT.